This entry lists 18 T cell receptor beta chains sequenced from one sample in a study of cytomegalovirus exposure and HLA in healthy donors (dated by TCRdb to about 2017). Library method: the immunoSEQ multiplex PCR assay. As stored in TCRdb, this immuneACCESS dataset retains in-frame rearrangements with V and J assigned. A fraction of the clones does not appear; measured against another copy, unresolved V genes explain less than half of the discrepancy, and the remainder lacks a known reason. The sample yields 150,000 to 200,000 clones; about 85% were counted once. Clones ranked in the top ten supply roughly 15% of the sample. The sequenced material came from PBMCs. Receptors were obtained from a man in his late teens or twenties in good health and CMV-seropositive.

This chain links TRBV6-1 with TRBJ1-5, with no clear D. CDR1 and CDR2 (germline): MNHNS, SASEGT. The CDR3 is made up of 16 amino acids. V was cut by 1 base and J by 0 bases, with 10 bases left in between. The CDR3 nucleotides are TGTGCCAGCAGTGAAGAAACAGTGCATAGCAATCAGCCCCAGCATTTT. Residues: CASSEETVHSNQPQHF.

In its sample, this clone was seen once. J is TRBJ2-3 and V is TRBV18; 8 bases map to TRBD1. Trimming removed 6 bases from V and 2 bases from J; junction bases left unmatched: 10. Germline loops: CDR1 KGHSH, CDR2 LQKENI. The CDR3 has 16 amino acids. Here the CDR3 DNA reads TGTGCCAGCTCCCGCGGGACAGGCGAGATCACAGATACGCAGTATTTT. It specifies CASSRGTGEITDTQYF.

The gene calls are TRBV2 and TRBJ2-2, with D maybe TRBD1 (6 bases). Germline V gene lookup returns CDR1 SNHLY and CDR2 FYNNEI. The CDR3 is 13 amino acids. Trimming took off 10 bases at V and 3 bases at J, with 12 bases between the two ends. The CDR3: CATRTEDTGELFF. The DNA of the CDR3 is TGTGCCACCCGGACAGAGGACACCGGGGAGCTGTTTTTT.

The chain employs TRBV5-1 and TRBJ2-3, with a possible D match to TRBD1 (6 bases). CDR3 length: 19 amino acids. CDR1 SGHRS and CDR2 YFSETQ come from the germline V gene. V was trimmed by 0 bases and J by 2 bases, leaving 22 bases between them. The CDR3 sequence: CASSLAGPLQGRHTDTQYF. In nucleotides, the CDR3 is TGCGCCAGCAGCTTGGCCGGTCCCCTACAGGGCCGCCACACAGATACGCAGTATTTT. Drawing the rest from reference TRBV5-1 and TRBJ2-3, the complete variable domain is KAGVTQTPRYLIKTRGQQVTLSCSPISGHRSVSWYQQTPGQGLQFLFEYFSETQRNKGNFPGRFSGRQFSNSRSEMNVSTLELGDSALYLCASSLAGPLQGRHTDTQYFGPGTRLTVL.

V usage is TRBV5-4 and J usage is TRBJ1-2; D unresolved. Per the germline V gene, CDR1 is SGHNT and CDR2 is YYREEE (reference sequence). CDR3 length equals 13 residues. Deletions cut 1 base from V and 8 bases from J, with 12 bases between. CDR3 amino acids: CASSLIGPAGYTF. The DNA for the CDR3 is TGTGCCAGCAGCTTGATAGGTCCAGCGGGCTACACCTTC.

This clone was seen only a few times. CDR3 sequence (DNA): TGTGCCAGCAGACCTACGGAGCGCACCGGGGAGCTGTTTTTT. This gives the protein CASRPTERTGELFF. The chain links TRBV7-9 to TRBJ2-2; no clear D. The CDR3 runs to 14 residues. Deletions cut 6 bases from V and 4 bases from J, with 12 bases between. Germline V gene data show CDR1 as SEHNR and CDR2 as FQNEAQ (reference sequence).

The chain combines TRBV11-2 with TRBJ2-5; tentatively, D is TRBD2 (5 bases). CDR3 length: 14 amino acids. Germline-derived CDR1 and CDR2 are SGHAT and FQNNGV. Trimming cost V 3 bases and J 5 bases, with 13 bases left between them. The CDR3 loop is CASSLLGERETQYF. In DNA, the CDR3 is TGTGCCAGCAGCTTGCTGGGAGAGCGGGAGACCCAGTACTTC.

This chain joins TRBV19 and TRBJ2-1; TRBD2 agrees at 12 bases. Unmatched junction bases numbered 8, after V lost 5 bases and J lost 3 bases. Germline-derived CDR1 and CDR2 are LNHDA and SQIVND (reference sequence). The CDR3 covers 17 residues. The CDR3 DNA reads as TGTGCCAGTAGTCCAGGACTAGCGGGGACTCTCTACAATGAGCAGTTCTTC. Translation: CASSPGLAGTLYNEQFF.

The V call is TRBV7-6, the J call TRBJ2-7; 9 bases agree with TRBD1. CDR3 length equals 16 residues. With 1 base clipped from V and 2 bases from J, the junction kept 6 bases outside the gene matches. Germline-derived CDR1 and CDR2 are SGHVS and FNYEAQ. CDR3 DNA sequence: TGTGCCAGCAGCTTAGATTCCGGGACAGGGACCTACGAGCAGTACTTC. Its protein is CASSLDSGTGTYEQYF.

This clone was seen more than once but under ten times. This sequence joins TRBV30 and TRBJ1-6; D perhaps matches TRBD1 (5 bases). Germline CDR1 GTSNPN, CDR2 SVGIG (reference sequence). The CDR3 is made up of 12 amino acids. CDR3 loop: CAVTPGDSPLHF. CDR3 nucleotide sequence: TGTGCTGTGACTCCGGGGGATTCACCCCTCCACTTT.

The chain couples TRBV19 to TRBJ2-6, with TRBD1 identical over 8 bases. CDR3 length equals 17 residues. The germline CDR1 and CDR2 sequences are LNHDA and SQIVND (reference sequence). The junction had 8 bases not matched to a gene; V was cut back by 5 bases and J by 2 bases. The CDR3 DNA reads TGTGCCAGTAGTGTGGACAGGGCGGACACTGGGGCCAACGTCCTGACTTTC. This encodes CASSVDRADTGANVLTF.

The CDR3 DNA reads as TGTGCCAGCAGCTCGAACTTTGGACAGGCAAACGACCGGAACACTGAAGCTTTCTTT. Residues: CASSSNFGQANDRNTEAFF. This chain links TRBV5-5 with TRBJ1-1; TRBD1 matches at 7 bases. The CDR3 consists of 19 residues. Trimming removed 3 bases from V and 1 base from J; junction bases left unmatched: 18. CDR1 and CDR2 from the germline V gene are SGHKS and YYEKEE (reference sequence).

CDR3 coding DNA: TGTGCCAGCAGTTTCGGACACGGGTCTAATTCACCCCTCCACTTT. It encodes CASSFGHGSNSPLHF. The chain joins TRBV28 to TRBJ1-6, with a tentative D call TRBD1 (5 bases). Germline V gives CDR1 MDHEN, CDR2 SYDVKM. V was trimmed by 3 bases and J by 6 bases, leaving 12 bases between them. The CDR3 contains 15 residues.

This chain uses TRBV5-1 with TRBJ1-4; the D gene is possibly TRBD1 (5 bases). The CDR3 runs to 15 residues. The ends were cut back, 4 bases at V and 8 bases at J, with 18 bases in the middle. Germline V lookup: CDR1 SGHRS, CDR2 YFSETQ. CDR3 nucleotide sequence: TGCGCCAGCAGCATATCGGGGACTAAGGGAGAAAAACTGTTTTTT. Its translation: CASSISGTKGEKLFF.

The chain is built from TRBV4-2 and TRBJ1-4, with TRBD1 matching 9 bases. V was pared by 0 bases and J by 7 bases, with 6 bases of the junction left unmatched. This CDR3 spans 16 amino acids. The germline CDR1 and CDR2 sequences are LGHNA and YNFKEQ. CDR3 DNA: TGTGCCAGCAGCCAAGATCAGGACAGGGGTGTTGAAAAACTGTTTTTT. Its translation: CASSQDQDRGVEKLFF.

The chain is built from TRBV28 and TRBJ1-5, with 11 nucleotides matching TRBD1. This CDR3 region has 16 residues. Germline loops: CDR1 MDHEN, CDR2 SYDVKM. V dropped 5 bases and J dropped 4; count of bases not matched to a gene: 7. Written as DNA, the CDR3 is TGTGCCAGCAGTCCCCTGGACAGGGGGCTAAATCAGCCCCAGCATTTT. It is translated as CASSPLDRGLNQPQHF.

This chain connects TRBV6-6 to TRBJ1-5; TRBD1 might be the D (5 bases). The CDR3 totals 15 residues. V was pared by 2 bases and J by 4 bases, with 12 bases between. Germline loops: CDR1 MNHNY, CDR2 SVGAGI (reference sequence). The CDR3 protein is CASSYHDRENQPQHF. The CDR3 DNA follows: TGTGCCAGCAGTTACCACGACAGAGAGAATCAGCCCCAGCATTTT.

The V and J genes are TRBV7-3 and TRBJ2-1; the D gene is possibly TRBD1 (5 bases). V dropped 3 bases and J dropped 0 bases, with 9 bases sitting between them. The CDR3 contains 15 residues. CDR1 SGHTA and CDR2 FQGTGA come from the germline V gene. The CDR3 spells CASSFGASSYNEQFF. Written as DNA, the CDR3 is TGTGCCAGCAGCTTTGGGGCTAGCTCCTACAATGAGCAGTTCTTC.